Listed below are T cell receptor beta chains from one sample, sequenced in a study of molecular identifiers for immune sequencing clone quantification. TCRdb reanalysed the PCR reads using MiXCR and keeps one entry per CDR3 protein. The table has 50,000 to 75,000 distinct CDR3 sequences, about 20% seen once; the top ten hold over 1.1%. The sequenced sample consisted of naive CD8+ T cells from blood, with Jurkat cell RNA spiked in. These receptors were obtained from a human donor in good health. Some libraries in this study had Jurkat cell RNA spiked in. The CDR3 runs from the conserved cysteine through the conserved F or W. Fields, in order: D gene, V gene, clone size, J gene, CDR3 DNA, CDR3 protein. D genes are given only for firm matches. A row's size may be missing; if present it is once, few, many or a size class.

d_gene: NA; v_gene: TRBV6-5; abundance: many; j_gene: TRBJ2-7; CDR3nt: TGTGCCAGCAGTTACTCGGGAGGGGGGGGGACCCCCGAGCAGTACTTC; CDR3aa: CASSYSGGGGTPEQYF
d_gene: NA; v_gene: TRBV15; abundance: NA; j_gene: TRBJ1-6; CDR3nt: TGTGCCACCAGTGGTGATATAAGTTCACCCCTCCACTTT; CDR3aa: CATSGDISSPLHF
d_gene: NA; v_gene: TRBV20-1; abundance: many; j_gene: TRBJ2-3; CDR3nt: TGCAGTGCTAGATGGGGAGAAGATACGCAGTATTTT; CDR3aa: CSARWGEDTQYF
d_gene: NA; v_gene: TRBV12-3/TRBV12-4; abundance: NA; j_gene: TRBJ1-2; CDR3nt: TGTGCCAGCAGTTGTGGGAATAACTATGGCTACACCTTC; CDR3aa: CASSCGNNYGYTF
d_gene: NA; v_gene: TRBV11-1; abundance: many; j_gene: TRBJ2-5; CDR3nt: TGTGCCAGCAGCCCCCGAAGACAGTTCCAAGAGACCCAGTACTTC; CDR3aa: CASSPRRQFQETQYF
d_gene: NA; v_gene: TRBV20-1; abundance: NA; j_gene: TRBJ1-5; CDR3nt: TGCAGTGCTAGGACCCTGTTAGGTTCAGGGGAGTCCCAGCATTTT; CDR3aa: CSARTLLGSGESQHF
d_gene: NA; v_gene: TRBV19; abundance: many; j_gene: TRBJ2-3; CDR3nt: TGTGCCAGTACTTGGAGTGGTACGCAGTATTTT; CDR3aa: CASTWSGTQYF
d_gene: NA; v_gene: TRBV29-1; abundance: many; j_gene: TRBJ1-5; CDR3nt: TGCAGCGTTGGCCCCGGGGACAATCAGCCCCAGCATTTT; CDR3aa: CSVGPGDNQPQHF
d_gene: NA; v_gene: TRBV5-5; abundance: many; j_gene: TRBJ2-2; CDR3nt: TGTGCCAGCAGTAGAGGGATTCCTAGAGGGATATCCACCGGGGAGCTGTTTTTT; CDR3aa: CASSRGIPRGISTGELFF
d_gene: NA; v_gene: TRBV12-3/TRBV12-4; abundance: NA; j_gene: TRBJ1-1; CDR3nt: TGTGCCAGCAGTTTAGAAGTCTACACTGAAGCTTTCTTT; CDR3aa: CASSLEVYTEAFF
d_gene: TRBD1; v_gene: TRBV7-9; abundance: few; j_gene: TRBJ2-7; CDR3nt: TGTGCCAGCAGCTCGACAGGGGTGGGTGACTACGAGCAGTACTTC; CDR3aa: CASSSTGVGDYEQYF
d_gene: NA; v_gene: TRBV10-1; abundance: many; j_gene: TRBJ2-3; CDR3nt: TGCGCCAGCAGTGAGTCGGGACTCACAGATACGCAGTATTTT; CDR3aa: CASSESGLTDTQYF
d_gene: TRBD1; v_gene: TRBV12-5; abundance: many; j_gene: TRBJ1-5; CDR3nt: TGTGCTAGTGGTTTGGTCACAGGGGGAAGCAATCAGCCCCAGCATTTT; CDR3aa: CASGLVTGGSNQPQHF
d_gene: TRBD2; v_gene: TRBV6-5; abundance: many; j_gene: TRBJ2-3; CDR3nt: TGTGCCAGCACGACTAGCGGGGAATCAGATACGCAGTATTTT; CDR3aa: CASTTSGESDTQYF
d_gene: NA; v_gene: TRBV4-3; abundance: many; j_gene: TRBJ2-7; CDR3nt: TGCGCCAGCAGCCAAGATAGACTCTCCTACGAGCAGTACTTC; CDR3aa: CASSQDRLSYEQYF
d_gene: NA; v_gene: TRBV5-6; abundance: many; j_gene: TRBJ2-4; CDR3nt: TGTGCCAGCAGCTTCGGTAGCAAAAACATTCAGTACTTC; CDR3aa: CASSFGSKNIQYF
d_gene: NA; v_gene: TRBV23-1; abundance: NA; j_gene: TRBJ2-7; CDR3nt: TGCGCCAGCAGTGCAAGGGGCGGATACGAGCAGTACTTC; CDR3aa: CASSARGGYEQYF
d_gene: TRBD2; v_gene: TRBV5-1; abundance: many; j_gene: TRBJ2-1; CDR3nt: TGCGCCAGCAGCTTGTTTCCTAGCGGGAAGGTGTCTAGCAATGAGCAGTTCTTC; CDR3aa: CASSLFPSGKVSSNEQFF
d_gene: NA; v_gene: TRBV7-8; abundance: many; j_gene: TRBJ2-1; CDR3nt: TGTGCCAGCAGCGTTCCCACAGCCGGGGGCCGGGGAAGGTTCAATGAGCAGTTCTTC; CDR3aa: CASSVPTAGGRGRFNEQFF
d_gene: NA; v_gene: TRBV27; abundance: NA; j_gene: TRBJ2-7; CDR3nt: TGTGCCAGCGCTGGACGGCTAGCCTACGAGCAGTACTTC; CDR3aa: CASAGRLAYEQYF
d_gene: TRBD1; v_gene: TRBV6-5; abundance: NA; j_gene: TRBJ1-6; CDR3nt: TGTGCCAGCAGATCCAGCGGGACAGGGATCTGGGTTAATTCACCCCTCCACTTT; CDR3aa: CASRSSGTGIWVNSPLHF
d_gene: NA; v_gene: TRBV27; abundance: NA; j_gene: TRBJ2-3; CDR3nt: TGTGCCAGCAGTACGTGGTTCGGGGAGACCACAGATACGCAGTATTTT; CDR3aa: CASSTWFGETTDTQYF
d_gene: NA; v_gene: TRBV2; abundance: many; j_gene: TRBJ2-5; CDR3nt: TGTGCCAGCACCGAGGACGGGCAAGAGACCCAGTACTTC; CDR3aa: CASTEDGQETQYF
d_gene: NA; v_gene: TRBV11-2; abundance: NA; j_gene: TRBJ1-4; CDR3nt: TGTGCCAGCAGCTTAGGTCTTTCAGGGGCTGCTGAAAAACTGTTTTTT; CDR3aa: CASSLGLSGAAEKLFF
d_gene: NA; v_gene: TRBV6-6; abundance: NA; j_gene: TRBJ1-5; CDR3nt: TGTGCCAGCAGTTACGGGATCAGTAGCAATCAGCCCCAGCATTTT; CDR3aa: CASSYGISSNQPQHF
d_gene: NA; v_gene: TRBV19; abundance: few; j_gene: TRBJ1-1; CDR3nt: TGTGCCAGTAGTCTGATGTCTTTGAACACTGAAGCTTTCTTT; CDR3aa: CASSLMSLNTEAFF
d_gene: NA; v_gene: TRBV19; abundance: many; j_gene: TRBJ1-1; CDR3nt: TGTGCCAGTAGCGAACGTATGAACACTGAAGCTTTCTTT; CDR3aa: CASSERMNTEAFF
d_gene: NA; v_gene: TRBV11-2; abundance: many; j_gene: TRBJ2-1; CDR3nt: TGTGCCAGCAGCTTAGATCGACGGAGCTTGAACTACAATGAGCAGTTCTTC; CDR3aa: CASSLDRRSLNYNEQFF
d_gene: NA; v_gene: TRBV4-3; abundance: few; j_gene: TRBJ2-1; CDR3nt: TGCGCCAGCAGCCAAGCCATCGGTTCGAGCTCCTACAATGAGCAGTTCTTC; CDR3aa: CASSQAIGSSSYNEQFF
d_gene: NA; v_gene: TRBV11-2; abundance: many; j_gene: TRBJ2-7; CDR3nt: TGTGCCAGCAGCTTGGGAATCCAGGGCTACGAGCAGTACTTC; CDR3aa: CASSLGIQGYEQYF
d_gene: NA; v_gene: TRBV11-3; abundance: NA; j_gene: TRBJ1-1; CDR3nt: TGTGCCAGCAGCCCCTTGACAGGTCGGGGTACTGAAGCTTTCTTT; CDR3aa: CASSPLTGRGTEAFF
d_gene: NA; v_gene: TRBV27; abundance: many; j_gene: TRBJ2-4; CDR3nt: TGTGCCAGCAGTCCATCGCAGGGTGAGAGGCAAAACATTCAGTACTTC; CDR3aa: CASSPSQGERQNIQYF
d_gene: NA; v_gene: TRBV20-1; abundance: NA; j_gene: TRBJ1-2; CDR3nt: TGCAGTGCCAAGGTCTCTACGGGCTATGGCTACACCTTC; CDR3aa: CSAKVSTGYGYTF
d_gene: NA; v_gene: TRBV13; abundance: many; j_gene: TRBJ2-1; CDR3nt: TGTGCCAGCAGCTTATCGAGGGGATACAATGAGCAGTTCTTC; CDR3aa: CASSLSRGYNEQFF
d_gene: NA; v_gene: TRBV7-9; abundance: many; j_gene: TRBJ2-3; CDR3nt: TGTGCCAGCAGCTTGACGGACCAGTCGTCAGATACGCAGTATTTT; CDR3aa: CASSLTDQSSDTQYF
d_gene: TRBD1; v_gene: TRBV20-1; abundance: few; j_gene: TRBJ2-7; CDR3nt: TGCAGTGCTAGAGATGCGGGACAGGCAAACTTTTACTACGAGCAGTACTTC; CDR3aa: CSARDAGQANFYYEQYF
d_gene: NA; v_gene: TRBV13; abundance: many; j_gene: TRBJ1-1; CDR3nt: TGTGCCAGCAGCTTAGAGGGCAGAACAGAAGCTTTCTTT; CDR3aa: CASSLEGRTEAFF
d_gene: NA; v_gene: TRBV6-2/TRBV6-3; abundance: few; j_gene: TRBJ2-1; CDR3nt: TGTGCCAGCAGTTATTATGGTGACGGGTTCTATGAGCAGTTCTTC; CDR3aa: CASSYYGDGFYEQFF
d_gene: TRBD2; v_gene: TRBV27; abundance: once; j_gene: TRBJ2-1; CDR3nt: TGTGCCAGCAGCCACCTACTAGCGGGGGGGAACGAAGGGCAGTTCTTC; CDR3aa: CASSHLLAGGNEGQFF
d_gene: NA; v_gene: TRBV6-5; abundance: many; j_gene: TRBJ1-4; CDR3nt: TGTGCCAGCAGGACCGGTGGAACTAATGAAAAACTGTTTTTT; CDR3aa: CASRTGGTNEKLFF
d_gene: NA; v_gene: TRBV7-8; abundance: many; j_gene: TRBJ1-4; CDR3nt: TGTGCCAGCAGTCCCGGGCAGGGTATTTACAGGAGTGAAAAACTGTTTTTT; CDR3aa: CASSPGQGIYRSEKLFF
d_gene: TRBD1; v_gene: TRBV7-9; abundance: many; j_gene: TRBJ1-4; CDR3nt: TGTGCCAGCAGCCACCGGGACAGCCCTGAAAAACTGTTTTTT; CDR3aa: CASSHRDSPEKLFF
d_gene: TRBD2; v_gene: TRBV29-1; abundance: many; j_gene: TRBJ2-2; CDR3nt: TGCAGCGCCGCGGGGGACACCGGGGAGCTGTTTTTT; CDR3aa: CSAAGDTGELFF
d_gene: TRBD2; v_gene: TRBV4-3; abundance: NA; j_gene: TRBJ2-5; CDR3nt: TGCGCCAGCAGCCAAGATGTAGCGGGAGAAGAGGAGACCCAGTACTTC; CDR3aa: CASSQDVAGEEETQYF
d_gene: TRBD2; v_gene: TRBV7-8; abundance: many; j_gene: TRBJ2-1; CDR3nt: TGTGCCAGCAGCTTACTAAAGCTAGCGGGAGTACCTCATAGCTCCTACAATGAGCAGTTCTTC; CDR3aa: CASSLLKLAGVPHSSYNEQFF
d_gene: NA; v_gene: TRBV6-4; abundance: many; j_gene: TRBJ2-7; CDR3nt: TGTGCCAGCAGTGAATGGGACGGCTACGAGCAGTACTTC; CDR3aa: CASSEWDGYEQYF
d_gene: TRBD2; v_gene: TRBV4-2; abundance: NA; j_gene: TRBJ2-2; CDR3nt: TGTGCCAGCAGCCAGACGGGGGGAGGCGACACCGGGGAGCTGTTTTTT; CDR3aa: CASSQTGGGDTGELFF
d_gene: NA; v_gene: TRBV11-2; abundance: many; j_gene: TRBJ2-1; CDR3nt: TGTGCCAGCAGCTTAGTCCCCGTGGGGCATATTAGGAATGAGCAGTTCTTC; CDR3aa: CASSLVPVGHIRNEQFF
d_gene: TRBD2; v_gene: TRBV29-1; abundance: few; j_gene: TRBJ2-1; CDR3nt: TGCAGCGTTGGCGGGTTGGGGACTAGCTACAATGAGCAGTTCTTC; CDR3aa: CSVGGLGTSYNEQFF
d_gene: TRBD1; v_gene: TRBV27; abundance: NA; j_gene: TRBJ2-1; CDR3nt: TGTGCCAGCAGTAGGACAGGGTTCAATGAGCAGTTCTTC; CDR3aa: CASSRTGFNEQFF
d_gene: TRBD1; v_gene: TRBV4-3; abundance: many; j_gene: TRBJ2-6; CDR3nt: TGCGCCAGCAGCCACGACAGGGCTGGGGCCAACGTCCTGACTTTC; CDR3aa: CASSHDRAGANVLTF
d_gene: TRBD2; v_gene: TRBV12-3/TRBV12-4; abundance: NA; j_gene: TRBJ2-1; CDR3nt: TGTGCCAGCAGTTTATTTTGGGGGGAGGGCTTGTACAATGAGCAGTTCTTC; CDR3aa: CASSLFWGEGLYNEQFF
d_gene: TRBD2; v_gene: TRBV7-6; abundance: many; j_gene: TRBJ2-7; CDR3nt: TGTGCCAGCAGCTTAGTGGTAGCGGGAGATCGCCAGTACTTC; CDR3aa: CASSLVVAGDRQYF
d_gene: NA; v_gene: TRBV2; abundance: many; j_gene: TRBJ2-7; CDR3nt: TGTGCCAGCAGTGAGTTCCAGAACTACGAGCAGTACTTC; CDR3aa: CASSEFQNYEQYF
d_gene: NA; v_gene: TRBV6-5; abundance: many; j_gene: TRBJ2-5; CDR3nt: TGTGCCAGCAGTTCGACATTCCAAGAGACCCAGTACTTC; CDR3aa: CASSSTFQETQYF
d_gene: NA; v_gene: TRBV6-5; abundance: NA; j_gene: TRBJ1-1; CDR3nt: TGTGCCAGCAGGAAATACACTGAAGCTTTCTTT; CDR3aa: CASRKYTEAFF
d_gene: NA; v_gene: TRBV5-1; abundance: few; j_gene: TRBJ2-3; CDR3nt: TGCGCCAGCAACAACCGGAACACAGATACGCAGTATTTT; CDR3aa: CASNNRNTDTQYF
d_gene: NA; v_gene: TRBV25-1; abundance: many; j_gene: TRBJ2-5; CDR3nt: TGTGCCAGCAGTGAGAATCCGGGACTCTGGGAGACCCAGTACTTC; CDR3aa: CASSENPGLWETQYF